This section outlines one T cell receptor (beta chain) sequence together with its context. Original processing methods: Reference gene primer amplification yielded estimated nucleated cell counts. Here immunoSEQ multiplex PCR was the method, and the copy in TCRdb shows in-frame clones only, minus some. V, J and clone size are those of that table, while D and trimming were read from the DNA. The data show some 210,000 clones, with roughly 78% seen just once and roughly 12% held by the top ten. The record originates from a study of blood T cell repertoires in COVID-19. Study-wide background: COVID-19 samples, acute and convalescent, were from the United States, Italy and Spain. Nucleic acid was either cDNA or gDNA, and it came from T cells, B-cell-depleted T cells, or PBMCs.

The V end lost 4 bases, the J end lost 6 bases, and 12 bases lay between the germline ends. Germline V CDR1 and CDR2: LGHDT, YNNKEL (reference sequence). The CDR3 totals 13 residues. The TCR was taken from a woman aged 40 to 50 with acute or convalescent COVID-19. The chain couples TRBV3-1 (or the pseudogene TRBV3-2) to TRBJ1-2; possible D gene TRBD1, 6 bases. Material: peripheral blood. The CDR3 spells CASSLRQGNGYTF. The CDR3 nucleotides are TGTGCCAGCAGCCTCCGGCAGGGGAATGGCTACACCTTC.